The T cell receptor (beta chain) described here comes from a study of HIV-infected children after antiretroviral therapy interruption. Background on the study: Samples from the continuous-treatment group were taken at weeks 0, 48 and 150. Regarding the study as a whole: The CD45RA+ naive sort may contain some EMRA or stem memory cells.

This CDR3 region has 17 residues. Germline loops: CDR1 SGDLS, CDR2 YYNGEE. The V segment lost 0 bases and the J segment 3 bases; nucleotides outside the gene matches: 9. This clonotype was detected many times. The antigen remains undetermined. Unique molecular identifiers were included in an RNA-based 3' RACE TCR library. Each CDR3 protein gets one entry after TCRdb re-called the 3' RACE reads with MiXCR. Of about 86,000 distinct CDR3 sequences listed, around 6.9% are singletons. Treatment defined: PENTA 11 planned treatment interruption arm or continuous ART arm. Sorting from thawed PBMCs isolated naive CD4+ CD45RA+ CD45RO- T cells.

This sequence originates from a pool of human donors with HIV. V and J are TRBV9 and TRBJ2-1; 7 nucleotides align to TRBD2. The sequenced sample was CD45RA+ CD4+ T cells from PBMCs, pooled from several time points, obtained from a donor given antiretroviral therapy, either interrupted or continuous. Subset: naive CD4+ CD45RA+ CD45RO- T cells. The CDR3 DNA sequence: TGTGCCAGCAGCGTAGTCGGAGCGGGAATCAACTACAATGAGCAGTTCTTC. Translation gives CASSVVGAGINYNEQFF.